This TCR beta chain was captured in a study of post-analysis software for immune sequencing data. Overall study: The study covered relapsing-remitting, secondary progressive and progressive-relapsing courses of multiple sclerosis.

A note on this clonotype: Its target is not known.

Study outcomes and limitations: Significantly decreased normalized Chao1 diversity was recorded for multiple sclerosis patients relative to controls. Samples sharing a preparation batch grouped tightly together when assessed by F measure. A few TRBV segments occurring more often in patients than controls included TRBV5-6, TRBV5-1 and TRBV20-1.

The CDR3 has 15 residues. The V and J ends lost 6 bases and 3 bases, in that order; junction bases with no gene match: 8. The TCR beta cDNA libraries carried unique molecular identifiers. Each CDR3 protein is one row after TCRdb ran MiXCR on the PCR reads. This sample has hundreds of thousands of distinct CDR3 sequences, with nearly 45% found just once. Sequencing was carried out using blood. The chain couples TRBV12-3 or TRBV12-4 to TRBJ2-1; 7 bases are a match to TRBD2. This TCR was sampled from a girl between 10 and 17 years old with multiple sclerosis. CDR3 nucleotide sequence: TGTGCCAGCAGCTCCGGGACTAACCGCTACAATGAGCAGTTCTTC. Protein product: CASSSGTNRYNEQFF.